This T cell receptor beta chain was found in a study of OX40 agonist ivuxolimab in advanced cancers. Study details: Males comprised roughly four fifths of the group, whose mean age was approximately 61 years (range about 20 to 79).

Whole-study results and caveats: There was clonal expansion of CD4+ and CD8+ blood T cells by week 6 at 0.1 to 3.0 mg/kg.

Patients were ruled out by autoimmune disease history or systemic immunosuppression. Germline V lookup: CDR1 MDHEN, CDR2 SYDVKM. The CDR3 runs 13 residues. V dropped 9 bases and J dropped 4 bases, with 13 bases sitting between them. Turning to this clone: Its antigen is currently unknown.

Sequencing used immunoSEQ multiplex PCR; TCRdb keeps in-frame clones, though not all of them. This sample has about 78,000 clones; roughly 92% occur once, and the top ten carry about 2.8%. The clonotype comes from an adult with an advanced solid tumor such as melanoma, head and neck, liver or kidney cancer. The sequenced sample was CD4+ or CD8+ T cells sorted from blood, obtained in a trial of the OX40 agonist ivuxolimab. This chain links TRBV28 with TRBJ1-5; D is possibly TRBD1 (5 bases). The CDR3 DNA reads TGTGCCAGTGTGAGGGACGTTAATCAGCCCCAGCATTTT. It specifies CASVRDVNQPQHF.